Below are 22 T cell receptor beta chains sequenced from a single sample in a study of patients with pleural tuberculosis (dated by TCRdb to the mid-2010s). Sequenced using an Illumina Genome Analyzer IIx. TCRdb trimmed public reads at Q25 via fastp, called clones via MiXCR and kept in-frame beta chains. Entries are consolidated by CDR3 protein sequence, retaining the most common genes and DNA. The sample records about 29,000 distinct CDR3 sequences, 18% of which are singletons. Of the sample, about 3.5% falls within the top ten clones. Sequences were obtained from peripheral blood. These receptors came from a human donor with pleural tuberculosis.

As concerns this clonotype: The junction shows a germline mismatch at one end, possibly a read error. The V and J genes are TRBV20-1 and TRBJ1-5; D is unclear. This CDR3 is built from 15 residues. Germline CDR1 DFQATT, CDR2 SNEGSKA (reference sequence). The CDR3 sequence: CSAGRTAYSNQPQHF. CDR3 nucleotides: TGCAGTGCTGGCCGGACCGCTTATAGCAATCAGCCCCAGCATTTC.

This clonotype was seen many times. The chain employs TRBV12-3 or TRBV12-4 and TRBJ2-1; the D is unclear. Between the trimmed V and J ends, which lost 1 base and 7 bases, there was a span of 5 bases. This CDR3 is built from 12 residues. CDR3 DNA sequence: TGTGCCAGCAGTTTAGACGGGAATGAGCAGTTCTTC. This codes for CASSLDGNEQFF.

This clonotype was found many times. V usage is TRBV19 and J usage is TRBJ2-1; D uncertain. Looked up from germline, CDR1 is LNHDA and CDR2 is SQIVND (reference sequence). V was cut by 5 bases and J by 6 bases, with 11 bases left in between. CDR3 length equals 13 residues. CDR3 region: CASSPGTVNEQFF. Here the CDR3 DNA reads TGTGCCAGTAGTCCGGGTACGGTCAATGAGCAGTTCTTC.

This clonotype has at least ten counts. The V call is TRBV2, the J call TRBJ1-1, with D maybe TRBD1 (5 bases). The CDR3 runs to 14 residues. Trimming pared 5 bases from V and 0 bases from J, leaving 10 bases between. CDR1 is SNHLY, CDR2 FYNNEI, per germline. In DNA form, the CDR3 reads TGTGCCAGCAGTCCAGGGACGATGAACACTGAAGCTTTCTTT. Translation gives CASSPGTMNTEAFF.

The chain combines TRBV7-9 with TRBJ1-3; perhaps TRBD1 as D (5 bases). From germline, CDR1 is SEHNR and CDR2 FQNEAQ (reference sequence). The CDR3 has 14 residues. V was trimmed by 7 bases and J by 8 bases, leaving 18 bases between them. The CDR3 region is CASIPLRGSDTIYF. DNA of the CDR3: TGTGCCAGCATTCCACTGAGGGGATCAGACACCATATATTTT.

Comment on this clonotype: The germline gene is not matched at one end of the junction; a read error may be the cause. This chain uses TRBV20-1 with TRBJ2-1; 7 bases align to TRBD2. Germline V CDR1 and CDR2: DFQATT, SNEGSKA (reference sequence). CDR3 length: 14 amino acids. CDR3: CSASPSGAYNEQLF. CDR3 sequence (DNA): TGCAGTGCGAGTCCTAGCGGAGCCTACAATGAGCAGCTCTTC.

This chain joins TRBV5-1 and TRBJ1-1, with TRBD1 as a possible D gene (6 bases). V lost 7 bases and J 4 bases, leaving 14 bases between the germline ends. Per the germline V gene, CDR1 is SGHRS and CDR2 is YFSETQ. The CDR3 is made up of 13 amino acids. CDR3 in amino acids: CASRIGRGTEAFF. The CDR3 DNA sequence: TGCGCCAGCCGAATCGGCAGGGGCACTGAAGCTTTCTTT.

The table lists this clonotype with many counts. This chain connects TRBV7-9 to TRBJ2-3; D perhaps matches TRBD1 (5 bases). CDR1 is SEHNR, CDR2 FQNEAQ, per germline (reference sequence). V lost 5 bases and J 8 bases, leaving 11 bases between the germline ends. There are 12 residues in the CDR3. CDR3 region: CASSLTDSTQYF. The CDR3 DNA is TGTGCCAGCAGCCTTACAGACAGTACGCAGTATTTT.

This clonotype appeared many times. The chain is built from TRBV7-2 and TRBJ2-1, with D possibly matching TRBD2 (5 bases). Germline values: CDR1 SGHTA, CDR2 FQGNSA. The CDR3 loop spans 16 amino acids. Trimming pared 2 bases from V and 2 bases from J, leaving 13 bases between. The CDR3 is CASSLQSGVPYNEQFF. DNA of the CDR3: TGTGCCAGCAGCTTACAGTCCGGGGTCCCCTACAATGAGCAGTTCTTC.

This clonotype was seen at least ten times. The rearrangement links TRBV18 to TRBJ2-3; 7 nucleotides agree with TRBD1. The CDR3 spans 16 residues. Looked up from germline, CDR1 is KGHSH and CDR2 is LQKENI. Unmatched junction bases numbered 6, after V lost 3 bases and J lost 0 bases. CDR3 protein: CASSPTGRDSTDTQYF. The CDR3 bases are TGTGCCAGCTCACCGACAGGGAGAGATAGCACAGATACGCAGTATTTT.

The J gene is TRBJ2-1, the V gene TRBV27; 7 nucleotides match TRBD1. With 0 bases clipped from V and 1 base from J, the junction kept 6 bases outside the gene matches. The CDR3 sequence is 17 residues long. Germline lookup yields CDR1 MNHEY and CDR2 SMNVEV (reference sequence). The chain's CDR3 is CASSLSIIQGSYNEQFF. The CDR3 DNA reads TGTGCCAGCAGTTTATCCATTATACAGGGGTCCTACAATGAGCAGTTCTTC.

This clonotype came up many times. This chain uses TRBV6-1 with TRBJ2-6; D might be TRBD2 (5 bases). This CDR3 comprises 14 residues. Deletions cut 10 bases from V and 2 bases from J, with 12 bases between. The germline CDR1 and CDR2 sequences are MNHNS and SASEGT. DNA of the CDR3: TGTGCCATCCGATCTAGCACTGGGGCCAACGTCCTGACTTTC. As protein: CAIRSSTGANVLTF.

This clonotype rates as medium-sized. The J gene is TRBJ1-4, the V gene TRBV27; 10 nucleotides align to TRBD1. CDR1 and CDR2 from the germline V gene are MNHEY and SMNVEV (reference sequence). The CDR3 has 15 residues. Germline trimming cut 6 bases from V and 6 bases from J; bases unmatched to any gene: 7. The CDR3 here is CASSKTGGRYEKLFF. CDR3 coding DNA: TGTGCCAGCAGCAAGACAGGGGGCCGGTATGAAAAACTGTTTTTT.

This clonotype was seen repeatedly, ten times or more. The rearrangement uses TRBV2 and TRBJ2-3; D remains unclear. Germline CDR1 is SNHLY and CDR2 is FYNNEI. CDR3 length: 13 residues. V dropped 5 bases and J dropped 6 bases, with 12 bases sitting between them. The CDR3: CASSLDARDTQYF. As DNA, the CDR3 is TGTGCCAGCAGTCTAGACGCCCGGGATACGCAGTATTTT.

About this clonotype itself: A read error is possible here, since a much larger clone lies one base away. This chain joins TRBV29-1 and TRBJ2-7; TRBD1 might be the D (5 bases). This CDR3 has 13 residues. Germline V gives CDR1 SQVTM, CDR2 ANQGSEA. Trimming took off 8 bases at V and 0 bases at J, with 14 bases between the two ends. CDR3 sequence reads: CSLTLTASYEQYF. The CDR3 nucleotides read TGCAGCTTAACCCTGACAGCCTCCTACGAGCAGTACTTC.

This clonotype has a count of ten or more. J is TRBJ2-1 and V is TRBV7-2, with 10 bases matching TRBD2. J was trimmed by 15 bases and V by 2 bases; bases with no gene match: 7. CDR1 and CDR2 (germline): SGHTA, FQGNSA. There are 13 residues in the CDR3. The CDR3 reads CASSLQSGRGRFF. The CDR3 DNA follows: TGTGCCAGCAGCTTACAGAGCGGGAGGGGGCGGTTCTTC.

Points on this clonotype: A clone one base away is much larger, so this may be a read error. V usage is TRBV12-3 or TRBV12-4 and J usage is TRBJ2-1; TRBD1 is a possible D gene (5 bases). CDR3 length: 12 amino acids. This CDR3 is CASSWGRNGQFF. In DNA, the CDR3 is TGTGCCAGCAGTTGGGGCCGGAATGGGCAGTTCTTC.

The table lists this clonotype with many counts. The gene calls are TRBV28 and TRBJ1-5, with D uncertain. Germline V gives CDR1 MDHEN, CDR2 SYDVKM. Trimming removed 8 bases from V and 2 bases from J, with 10 bases in between. The CDR3 is made up of 13 amino acids. CDR3 residues: CASLGPGNQPQHF. In DNA form, the CDR3 reads TGTGCCAGCCTTGGACCAGGCAATCAGCCCCAGCATTTT.

The CDR3, as DNA: TGCGCCAGCAGCTTGGAAGCGGGAGTATACGAGCAGTACTTC. As protein: CASSLEAGVYEQYF. The chain joins TRBV5-1 to TRBJ2-7, with 8 bases that match TRBD2. V trimming: 0 bases; J trimming: 4 bases; junction bases outside the gene matches: 3. CDR1 is SGHRS and CDR2 is YFSETQ in the germline V gene. The CDR3 runs to 14 residues.

This clonotype was found many times. The chain combines TRBV20-1 with TRBJ2-3; D possibly corresponds to TRBD2 (5 bases). CDR1 is DFQATT and CDR2 is SNEGSKA in the germline V gene (reference sequence). The CDR3 sequence is 16 residues long. Between the trimmed V and J ends, which lost 2 bases and 6 bases, there was a span of 21 bases. The CDR3 is CSARNDRAGLLDTQYF. CDR3 coding DNA: TGCAGTGCTAGAAATGACCGGGCCGGACTTTTGGATACGCAGTATTTT.

There are many counts of this clonotype. The chain joins TRBV19 to TRBJ2-1; D may match TRBD1 or TRBD2 (5 bases each). The CDR3 length is 13 residues. In germline, CDR1 is LNHDA, CDR2 SQIVND (reference sequence). The V and J ends lost 3 bases and 5 bases respectively, with 8 bases between them. The CDR3 DNA reads as TGTGCCAGTAGTATGGGGGAGCACAATGAGCAGTTCTTC. Amino acids: CASSMGEHNEQFF.

Relative to its sample, this clonotype is medium-sized. The chain combines TRBV25-1 with TRBJ1-1; D is possibly TRBD1 (6 bases). Germline CDR1 is MGHDK and CDR2 is SYGVNS. V was clipped by 4 bases and J by 2 bases, with 8 bases between them. The CDR3 totals 13 residues. For the CDR3, the DNA is TGTGCCAGCAGTGGCGGGACAAACACTGAAGCTTTCTTT. Amino acids: CASSGGTNTEAFF.